The 22 T cell receptor beta chains reported below all come from one sample, sequenced in a study of blood T cell repertoires in COVID-19. Only in-frame clones appear in the TCRdb table, and some are missing; sequencing was by immunoSEQ multiplex PCR. The table records roughly 250,000 clones, around 89% of them present only once. Sample: peripheral blood. These receptors all come from a man between 25 and 39 years old with acute or convalescent COVID-19.

This sequence joins TRBV7-9 and TRBJ1-2; D not certain. Germline-derived CDR1 and CDR2 are SEHNR and FQNEAQ (reference sequence). The CDR3 sequence is 14 residues long. V was trimmed by 0 bases and J by 8 bases, leaving 13 bases between them. CDR3 DNA sequence: TGTGCCAGCAGCTTAGCAGGGAGCGGTCTAGGCTACACCTTC. Translated: CASSLAGSGLGYTF.

The rearrangement links TRBV28 to TRBJ2-5; D gene unclear. The CDR3 covers 12 residues. CDR1 and CDR2 from the germline V gene are MDHEN and SYDVKM. V lost 4 bases and J 7 bases, leaving 10 bases between the germline ends. The CDR3 region is CASSSLVVTQYF. The DNA for the CDR3 is TGTGCCAGCAGTTCCCTCGTTGTGACCCAGTACTTC.

J is TRBJ2-2 and V is TRBV19; TRBD2 matches 7 bases. Germline V lookup: CDR1 LNHDA, CDR2 SQIVND (reference sequence). This CDR3 region has 15 residues. Trimming cost V 5 bases and J 5 bases; bases outside gene matches: 8. The CDR3 DNA reads as TGTGCCAGTAGTCGTGGCGGGAGTGATACCGGGGAGCTGTTTTTT. It codes for CASSRGGSDTGELFF.

This chain links TRBV11-2 with TRBJ1-5; tentative D call: TRBD1 (5 bases). Between the trimmed V and J ends, which lost 2 bases and 5 bases, there was a span of 16 bases. This CDR3 contains 16 residues. Per the germline V gene, CDR1 is SGHAT and CDR2 is FQNNGV. The CDR3, as DNA: TGTGCCAGCAGCTTAACGGCGGCGGGGCGGGATCAGCCCCAGCATTTT. It encodes CASSLTAAGRDQPQHF.

This chain uses TRBV10-2 with TRBJ2-1; unclear D gene. The ends were cut back, 4 bases at V and 10 bases at J, with 8 bases in the middle. Germline lookup yields CDR1 WSHSY and CDR2 SAAADI. CDR3 length: 11 residues. The CDR3 is CASSGSTEQFF. The CDR3 DNA reads TGCGCCAGCAGTGGATCCACAGAGCAGTTCTTC.

The chain recombines TRBV20-1 with TRBJ2-2; maybe TRBD2 (5 bases). The CDR3 runs 13 residues. The ends were cut back, 4 bases at V and 8 bases at J, with 14 bases in the middle. The germline V gene has CDR1 DFQATT and CDR2 SNEGSKA (reference sequence). The CDR3 loop is CSATEGSVGELFF. CDR3 in DNA: TGCAGTGCTACTGAGGGCTCGGTTGGGGAGCTGTTTTTT.

The V and J genes are TRBV2 and TRBJ1-2; D possibly corresponds to TRBD1 (6 bases). The CDR3 spans 14 residues. The germline CDR1 and CDR2 sequences are SNHLY and FYNNEI. The V and J ends lost 9 bases and 4 bases respectively, with 18 bases between them. CDR3 DNA sequence: TGTGCCAGAAGACAGGACGTAGGCTCCTATGGCTACACCTTC. It codes for CARRQDVGSYGYTF.

The V and J genes are TRBV2 and TRBJ1-4; TRBD1 matches at 7 bases. The junction had 15 bases not matched to a gene; V was cut back by 8 bases and J by 9 bases. Germline CDR1 SNHLY, CDR2 FYNNEI. This CDR3 is built from 15 residues. The CDR3 DNA sequence: TGTGCCAGCGGGGATTGGACAGGACGAATGAAAAAACTGTTTTTT. Protein sequence: CASGDWTGRMKKLFF. The whole variable domain, filled in from reference TRBV2 and TRBJ1-4, reads EPEVTQTPSHQVTQMGQEVILRCVPISNHLYFYWYRQILGQKVEFLVSFYNNEISEKSEIFDDQFSVERPDGSNFTLKIRSTKLEDSAMYFCASGDWTGRMKKLFFGSGTQLSVL.

The chain joins TRBV3-1 (or the pseudogene TRBV3-2) to TRBJ1-6, with 9 bases identical to TRBD1. Trimming at V came to 6 bases and at J to 15 bases, leaving 15 bases not matched to a gene. Germline values: CDR1 LGHDT, CDR2 YNNKEL (reference sequence). This CDR3 has 15 amino acids. In nucleotides, the CDR3 is TGTGCCAGCAGTATAAGGGGACAGGGCCCTTGGGGCCTCCACTTT. Residues: CASSIRGQGPWGLHF.

The rearrangement uses TRBV5-1 and TRBJ2-1, with 9 positions matching TRBD2. The J segment lost 9 bases and the V segment lost 3 bases, leaving 7 bases of the junction unmatched. Looked up from germline, CDR1 is SGHRS and CDR2 is YFSETQ. This CDR3 contains 14 residues. CDR3: CASSSGLASVEQFF. CDR3 nucleotide sequence: TGCGCCAGCAGCTCGGGACTAGCATCGGTTGAGCAGTTCTTC.

The chain recombines TRBV4-1 with TRBJ2-7, with TRBD2 matching over 10 bases. Per germline, CDR1 MGHRA and CDR2 YSYEKL. Germline trimming cut 6 bases from V and 2 bases from J; bases unmatched to any gene: 7. The CDR3 loop spans 15 amino acids. CDR3 residues: CASSTSSGSTYEQYF. The CDR3 region has the DNA TGCGCCAGCAGTACCTCTAGCGGGAGTACCTACGAGCAGTACTTC.

The J gene is TRBJ1-2, the V gene TRBV28; D remains ambiguous. Trimming cost V 7 bases and J 7 bases, with 16 bases left between them. CDR1 and CDR2 (germline): MDHEN, SYDVKM. The CDR3 runs to 13 residues. The CDR3 DNA follows: TGTGCCAGCACCCCCCGCGCCCCCCCTGGCTACACCTTC. It encodes CASTPRAPPGYTF.

This chain links TRBV10-3 with TRBJ1-2, with 11 bases aligning to TRBD1. The length of the CDR3 is 13 residues. J was trimmed by 7 bases and V by 6 bases; bases with no gene match: 4. The germline CDR1 and CDR2 sequences are ENHRY and SYGVKD. The DNA for the CDR3 is TGTGCCATCAGCGGGACAGGGGGTAGTGGCTACACCTTC. It codes for CAISGTGGSGYTF.

The chain couples TRBV2 to TRBJ2-1; D not resolved. The V end was cut by 8 bases, the J end by 8 bases, with 19 bases between. This CDR3 contains 14 residues. Germline values: CDR1 SNHLY, CDR2 FYNNEI. The CDR3, as DNA: TGTGCCAGCTTAGGAATTCGACATTCCCATGAGCAGTTCTTC. This codes for CASLGIRHSHEQFF.

J is TRBJ2-2 and V is TRBV5-1, with TRBD2 as a possible D gene (6 bases). The germline V and J ends were trimmed by 7 bases and 6 bases, with 22 bases remaining between them. Germline V gives CDR1 SGHRS, CDR2 YFSETQ. The CDR3 runs 16 residues. CDR3 sequence (DNA): TGCGCCAGCTACGTAGGAGGCGGGAAAAGCTCCGGGGAGCTGTTTTTT. This translates into CASYVGGGKSSGELFF.

V is TRBV28 and J is TRBJ1-1; D is undetermined. Germline CDR1 reads MDHEN; CDR2 reads SYDVKM. The length of the CDR3 is 11 residues. Trimming removed 3 bases from V and 7 bases from J, with 6 bases in between. CDR3 protein: CASSFRSEAFF. The CDR3 bases are TGTGCCAGCAGTTTTAGGAGTGAAGCTTTCTTT.

This clone has only one observation. This rearrangement joins TRBV10-1 to TRBJ2-1; 7 bases map to TRBD2. Germline assignment: CDR1 WNHNN and CDR2 SYGVQD (reference sequence). J gave up 5 bases and V 6 bases, and 7 bases lay outside the gene matches. The CDR3 runs to 14 residues. The CDR3: CASSVRGLNNEQFF. The CDR3 DNA follows: TGCGCCAGCAGCGTAAGGGGACTAAACAATGAGCAGTTCTTC.

The chain recombines TRBV5-1 with TRBJ1-3; D might be TRBD1 (5 bases). Trimming cost V 0 bases and J 4 bases, with 8 bases left between them. The CDR3 is 14 amino acids. CDR1 and CDR2 from the germline V gene are SGHRS and YFSETQ. The CDR3 is CASSLGDSGNTIYF. The CDR3 DNA reads TGCGCCAGCAGCTTGGGCGACAGCGGAAACACCATATATTTT.

The chain uses TRBV2 and TRBJ2-3; possibly TRBD2 for D (6 bases). This CDR3 contains 14 residues. CDR1 is SNHLY and CDR2 is FYNNEI in the germline V gene. Trimming cost V 3 bases and J 8 bases, with 15 bases left between them. CDR3 DNA sequence: TGTGCCAGCAGTGAGAGGCGGGGCCAGACTACGCAGTATTTT. Protein sequence: CASSERRGQTTQYF.

This chain joins TRBV5-1 and TRBJ2-3; 7 bases agree with TRBD1. Germline-derived CDR1 and CDR2 are SGHRS and YFSETQ. V trimming: 4 bases; J trimming: 2 bases; junction bases outside the gene matches: 7. The CDR3 has 15 residues. The CDR3 sequence is CASSPPGQPTDTQYF. In nucleotides, the CDR3 is TGCGCCAGCAGCCCGCCGGGACAGCCCACAGATACGCAGTATTTT.

CDR3 residues: CASSLGLIARGSGYTF. Here the CDR3 DNA reads TGTGCCAGCAGCTTAGGCCTGATCGCCAGAGGAAGTGGCTACACCTTC. This chain links TRBV13 with TRBJ1-2; D is undetermined. The length of the CDR3 is 16 residues. Germline CDR1 and CDR2: PRHDT and FYEKMQ (reference sequence). Trimming took off 0 bases at V and 7 bases at J, with 18 bases between the two ends.

The chain has TRBV19 and TRBJ1-1; unclear D gene. The CDR3 spans 11 residues. V shed 1 base and J shed 8 bases, with 5 bases lying between them. The germline CDR1 and CDR2 sequences are LNHDA and SQIVND (reference sequence). In DNA form, the CDR3 reads TGTGCCAGTAGTATAGGCCAGGAAGCTTTCTTT. Protein: CASSIGQEAFF.